Detailed here is one T cell receptor beta chain. Its antigen is not known. TCRdb re-called the reads with MiXCR, one entry per CDR3 protein. This table has 250,000 to 300,000 distinct CDR3 sequences, about 23% appearing once. The germline CDR1 and CDR2 sequences are MDHEN and SYDVKM. Trimming removed 7 bases from V and 6 bases from J, with 14 bases in between. The CDR3 runs 13 residues. The data are from a study of T cell repertoires in cytomegalovirus infection. Study as a whole: Public signatures in TCR beta pointed to CMV infection and matching HLA type.

Study-wide results and limits: CMV-specific TCR beta clonotypes restricted by HLA-C were the ones dominating the ex vivo response. Of the TCR beta families, the public ones yielded a cumulative frequency that identified carriers of CMV plus the relevant HLA.

The rearrangement joins TRBV28 to TRBJ2-3; D might be TRBD2 (6 bases). The clonotype originates from a human donor in good health (CMV status not recorded). Some clones in this sample may be carry-over from other donors' samples. Input material: PBMCs. The CDR3 region has the DNA TGTGCCAGCATAGAGGAGGGGAGGGATACGCAGTATTTT. Amino acids: CASIEEGRDTQYF.